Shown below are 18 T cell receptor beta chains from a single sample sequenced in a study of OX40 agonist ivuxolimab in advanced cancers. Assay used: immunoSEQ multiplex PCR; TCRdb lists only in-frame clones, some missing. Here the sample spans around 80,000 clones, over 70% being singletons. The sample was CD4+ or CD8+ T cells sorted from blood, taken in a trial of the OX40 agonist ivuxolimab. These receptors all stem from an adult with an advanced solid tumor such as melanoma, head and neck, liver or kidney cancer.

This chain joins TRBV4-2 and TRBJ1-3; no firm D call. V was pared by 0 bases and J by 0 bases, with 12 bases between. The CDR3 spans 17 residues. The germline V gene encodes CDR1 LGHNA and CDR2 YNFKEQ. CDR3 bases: TGTGCCAGCAGCCAAGACGGGCCGGGCCTCTCTGGAAACACCATATATTTT. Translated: CASSQDGPGLSGNTIYF.

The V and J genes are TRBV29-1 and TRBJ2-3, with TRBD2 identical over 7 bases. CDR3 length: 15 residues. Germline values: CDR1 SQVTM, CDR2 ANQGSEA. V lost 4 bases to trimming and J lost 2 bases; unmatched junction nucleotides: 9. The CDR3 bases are TGCAGCGTTGTACCGCGGGGGATTTTCACAGATACGCAGTATTTT. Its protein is CSVVPRGIFTDTQYF.

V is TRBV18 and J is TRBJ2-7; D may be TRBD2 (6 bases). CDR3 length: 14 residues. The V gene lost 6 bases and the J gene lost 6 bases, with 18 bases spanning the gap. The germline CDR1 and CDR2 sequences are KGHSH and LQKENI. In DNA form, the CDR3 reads TGTGCCAGCTCCCCCGATGTCGGGGGATCCGAGCAGTACTTC. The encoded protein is CASSPDVGGSEQYF.

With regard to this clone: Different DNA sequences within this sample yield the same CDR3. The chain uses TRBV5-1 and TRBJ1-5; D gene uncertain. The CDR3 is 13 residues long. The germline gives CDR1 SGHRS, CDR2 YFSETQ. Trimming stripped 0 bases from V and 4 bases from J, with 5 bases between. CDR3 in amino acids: CASSLDSNQPQHF. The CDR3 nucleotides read TGCGCCAGCAGCTTGGACTCGAATCAGCCCCAGCATTTT.

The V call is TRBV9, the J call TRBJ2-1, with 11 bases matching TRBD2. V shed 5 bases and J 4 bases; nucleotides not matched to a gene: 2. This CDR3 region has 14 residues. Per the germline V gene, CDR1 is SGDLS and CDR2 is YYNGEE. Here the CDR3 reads CASRRLAGYNEQFF. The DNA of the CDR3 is TGTGCCAGCAGGCGACTAGCGGGGTACAATGAGCAGTTCTTC.

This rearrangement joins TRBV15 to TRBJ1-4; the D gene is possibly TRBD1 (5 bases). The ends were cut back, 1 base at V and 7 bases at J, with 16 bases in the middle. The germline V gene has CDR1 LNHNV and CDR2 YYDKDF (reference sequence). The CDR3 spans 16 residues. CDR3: CATSRGFQGEPEKLFF. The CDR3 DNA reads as TGTGCCACCAGCAGAGGGTTTCAGGGCGAGCCTGAAAAACTGTTTTTT.

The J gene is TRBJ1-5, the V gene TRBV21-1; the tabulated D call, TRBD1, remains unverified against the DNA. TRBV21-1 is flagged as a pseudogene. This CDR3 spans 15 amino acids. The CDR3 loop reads CASSKRQGDNQPQHF. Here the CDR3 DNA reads TGTGCCAGCAGCAAAAGACAGGGAGACAATCAGCCCCAGCATTTT.

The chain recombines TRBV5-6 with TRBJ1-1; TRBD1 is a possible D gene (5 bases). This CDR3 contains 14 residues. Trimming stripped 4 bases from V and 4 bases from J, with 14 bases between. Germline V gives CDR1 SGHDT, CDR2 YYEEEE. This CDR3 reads CASSRGFDATEAFF. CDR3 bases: TGTGCCAGCAGCCGGGGCTTCGATGCCACTGAAGCTTTCTTT.

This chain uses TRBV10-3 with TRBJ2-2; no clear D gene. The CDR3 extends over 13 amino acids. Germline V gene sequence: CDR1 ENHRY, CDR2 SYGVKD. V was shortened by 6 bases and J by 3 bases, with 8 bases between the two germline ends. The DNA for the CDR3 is TGTGCCATCAGGGGATTGGACACCGGGGAGCTGTTTTTT. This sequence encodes CAIRGLDTGELFF.

CDR3 amino acids: CASSSPSGARETQYF. The CDR3 nucleotides read TGTGCCAGTAGCTCTCCCTCAGGGGCGCGGGAGACCCAGTACTTC. The chain has TRBV19 and TRBJ2-5; TRBD1 is a possible D gene (6 bases). The CDR3 sequence is 15 residues long. Germline V gene sequence: CDR1 LNHDA, CDR2 SQIVND (reference sequence). The V end was cut by 6 bases, the J end by 5 bases, with 19 bases between.

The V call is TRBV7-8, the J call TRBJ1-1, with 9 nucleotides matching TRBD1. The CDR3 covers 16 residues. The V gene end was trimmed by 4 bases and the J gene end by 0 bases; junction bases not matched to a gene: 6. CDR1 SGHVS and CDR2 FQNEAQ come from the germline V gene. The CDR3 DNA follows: TGTGCCAGCAGCTCTATCCGGGACAGGGTGAACACTGAAGCTTTCTTT. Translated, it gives CASSSIRDRVNTEAFF.

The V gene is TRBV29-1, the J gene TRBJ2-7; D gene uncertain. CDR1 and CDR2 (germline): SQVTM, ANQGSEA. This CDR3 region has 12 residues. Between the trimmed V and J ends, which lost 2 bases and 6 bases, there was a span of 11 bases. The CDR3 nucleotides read TGCAGCGTTGAACTCCAGGTGGGCGAGCAGTACTTC. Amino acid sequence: CSVELQVGEQYF.

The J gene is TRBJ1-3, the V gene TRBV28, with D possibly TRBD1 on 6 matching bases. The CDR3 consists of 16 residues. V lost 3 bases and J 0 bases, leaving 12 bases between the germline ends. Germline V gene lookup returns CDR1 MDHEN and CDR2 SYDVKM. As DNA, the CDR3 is TGTGCCAGCAGTTTTTTAGACAGGACCTCTGGAAACACCATATATTTT. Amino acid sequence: CASSFLDRTSGNTIYF.

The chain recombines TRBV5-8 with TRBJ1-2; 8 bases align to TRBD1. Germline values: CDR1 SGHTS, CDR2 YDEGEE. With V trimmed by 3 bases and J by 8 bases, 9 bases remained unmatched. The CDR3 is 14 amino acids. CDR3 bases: TGTGCCAGCAGCTACGACAGGGGCGTTGGAGGCTACACCTTC. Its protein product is CASSYDRGVGGYTF.

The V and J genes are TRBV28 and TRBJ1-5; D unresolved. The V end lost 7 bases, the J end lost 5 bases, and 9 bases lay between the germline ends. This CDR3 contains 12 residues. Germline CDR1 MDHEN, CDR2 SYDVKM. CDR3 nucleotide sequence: TGTGCCAGCATGGACGGGTATCAGCCCCAGCATTTT. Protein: CASMDGYQPQHF.

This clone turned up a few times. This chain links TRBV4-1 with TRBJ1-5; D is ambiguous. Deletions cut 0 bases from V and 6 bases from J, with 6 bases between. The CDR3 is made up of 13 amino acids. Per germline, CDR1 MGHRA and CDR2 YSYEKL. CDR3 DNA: TGCGCCAGCAGCCAAGACCCAATTCAGCCCCAGCATTTT. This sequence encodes CASSQDPIQPQHF.

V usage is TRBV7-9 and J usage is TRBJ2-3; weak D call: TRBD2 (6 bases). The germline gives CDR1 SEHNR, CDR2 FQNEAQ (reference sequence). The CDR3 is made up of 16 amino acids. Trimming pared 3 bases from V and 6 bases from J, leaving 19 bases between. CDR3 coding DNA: TGTGCCAGCAGCTTTCCGACCGGGAGAATGGAGGATACGCAGTATTTT. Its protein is CASSFPTGRMEDTQYF.

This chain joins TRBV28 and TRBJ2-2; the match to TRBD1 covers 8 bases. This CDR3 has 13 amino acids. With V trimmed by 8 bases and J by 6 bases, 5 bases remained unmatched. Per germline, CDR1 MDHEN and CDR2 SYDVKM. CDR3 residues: CASSRQGPGELFF. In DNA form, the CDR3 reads TGTGCCAGCTCTAGACAGGGGCCCGGGGAGCTGTTTTTT.